The 21 T cell receptor beta chains listed next were all sequenced from one sample in a study of blood T cell repertoires in COVID-19. The method was immunoSEQ multiplex PCR; TCRdb's version includes in-frame clones alone and lacks a portion of them. The sample has 90,000 to 150,000 clones; roughly 89% are singletons. The sequencing input was peripheral blood. The origin of the receptors is a woman between 45 and 65 years old with acute or convalescent COVID-19.

The rearrangement uses TRBV7-9 and TRBJ1-5; D ambiguous. The CDR3 loop spans 14 amino acids. V gave up 5 bases and J gave up 6 bases, with 14 bases separating them. Germline V gives CDR1 SEHNR, CDR2 FQNEAQ (reference sequence). Written as DNA, the CDR3 is TGTGCCAGCAGCACCCTCGACGGAGTTCAGCCCCAGCATTTT. Amino acid sequence: CASSTLDGVQPQHF.

This sequence joins TRBV5-4 and TRBJ1-1, with TRBD1 matching 8 bases. Looked up from germline, CDR1 is SGHNT and CDR2 is YYREEE (reference sequence). The CDR3 is 17 amino acids. With V trimmed by 2 bases and J by 2 bases, 11 bases remained unmatched. The CDR3 loop is CASSFPPGQGSNTEAFF. The DNA of the CDR3 is TGTGCCAGCAGCTTCCCCCCTGGACAGGGCTCAAACACTGAAGCTTTCTTT.

V gene TRBV3-1 (or the pseudogene TRBV3-2) combines with J gene TRBJ2-7; 9 bases match TRBD1. Germline assignment: CDR1 LGHDT and CDR2 YNNKEL (reference sequence). With 3 bases clipped from V and 3 bases from J, the junction kept 21 bases outside the gene matches. This CDR3 is 20 amino acids long. The CDR3 sequence: CASSHPGWDREPASLYEQYF. In nucleotides, the CDR3 is TGTGCCAGCAGCCACCCTGGATGGGACAGGGAGCCAGCGAGCCTCTACGAGCAGTACTTC.

Notes on this clone: The junction does not match germline at one end; this may be a read error. The genes are TRBV2 and TRBJ2-6; D might be TRBD1 (6 bases). CDR1 and CDR2 (germline): SNHLY, FYNNEI. This CDR3 spans 10 amino acids. The CDR3 here is CASSGGHLSF. The DNA for the CDR3 is TGTGCCAGCAGTGGGGGACACCTCTCTTTC.

The chain couples TRBV3-1 (or the pseudogene TRBV3-2) to TRBJ1-6; D gene uncertain. The V and J ends lost 4 bases and 9 bases respectively, with 22 bases between them. CDR3 length: 17 amino acids. Germline loops: CDR1 LGHDT, CDR2 YNNKEL (reference sequence). The CDR3 coding sequence is TGTGCCAGCAGCCCTCCCCCCGACTCGCCGGCACCTTCACCCCTCCACTTT. This gives the protein CASSPPPDSPAPSPLHF.

This chain links TRBV5-4 with TRBJ1-1; the D gene is possibly TRBD1 (5 bases). Germline values: CDR1 SGHNT, CDR2 YYREEE (reference sequence). The CDR3 extends over 15 amino acids. Trimming took 0 bases from V and 4 from J, leaving 13 bases between them. The CDR3 reads CASSLEWGWGTEAFF. CDR3 nucleotide sequence: TGTGCCAGCAGCTTGGAGTGGGGCTGGGGCACTGAAGCTTTCTTT. Full variable domain (rest looked up from reference TRBV5-4 and TRBJ1-1): ETGVTQSPTHLIKTRGQQVTLRCSSQSGHNTVSWYQQALGQGPQFIFQYYREEENGRGNFPPRFSGLQFPNYSSELNVNALELDDSALYLCASSLEWGWGTEAFFGQGTRLTVV.

The genes are TRBV7-2 and TRBJ2-4, with D unresolved. Trimming cost V 5 bases and J 1 base, with 9 bases left between them. The CDR3 contains 14 residues. CDR1 and CDR2 (germline): SGHTA, FQGNSA. In DNA form, the CDR3 reads TGTGCCAGCAGCGCAGCGAGGGCCAAAAACATTCAGTACTTC. Translation gives CASSAARAKNIQYF. The full variable domain, its missing parts supplied by reference TRBV7-2 and TRBJ2-4, is GAGVSQSPSNKVTEKGKDVELRCDPISGHTALYWYRQSLGQGLEFLIYFQGNSAPDKSGLPSDRFSAERTGGSVSTLTIQRTQQEDSAVYLCASSAARAKNIQYFGAGTRLSVL.

This chain joins TRBV9 and TRBJ2-2; 9 bases are shared with TRBD2. Germline lookup yields CDR1 SGDLS and CDR2 YYNGEE. V shed 3 bases and J 4 bases; nucleotides not matched to a gene: 4. The CDR3 runs 15 residues. CDR3 residues: CASSGSGGLTGELFF. The CDR3, as DNA: TGTGCCAGCAGCGGGAGCGGGGGGCTCACCGGGGAGCTGTTTTTT.

V and J are TRBV6-2 or TRBV6-3 and TRBJ1-2; the D gene is possibly TRBD1 (5 bases). Trimming took 2 bases from V and 3 from J, leaving 10 bases between them. The CDR3 runs 14 residues. CDR1 and CDR2 (germline): MNHEY, SVGEGT. In DNA form, the CDR3 reads TGTGCCAGCAGTTACCCGGACACGCACTATGGCTACACCTTC. Translating it yields CASSYPDTHYGYTF.

This rearrangement joins TRBV3-1 (or the pseudogene TRBV3-2) to TRBJ1-2; D unclear. The V gene's germline CDR1 is LGHDT and CDR2 YNNKEL (reference sequence). Trimming took 0 bases from V and 8 from J, leaving 4 bases between them. The CDR3 runs 11 residues. The DNA of the CDR3 is TGTGCCAGCAGCCAAGATTCGGGCTACACCTTC. It encodes CASSQDSGYTF.

V gene TRBV25-1 combines with J gene TRBJ2-5; a weak D match, TRBD1 (5 bases). CDR1 and CDR2 from the germline V gene are MGHDK and SYGVNS. The V gene lost 6 bases and the J gene lost 5 bases, with 16 bases spanning the gap. The CDR3 has 14 residues. This chain's CDR3 is CASSTQESIETQYF. The CDR3 DNA follows: TGTGCCAGCAGCACACAGGAATCGATCGAGACCCAGTACTTC. The full variable domain, completed using reference TRBV25-1 and TRBJ2-5, is EADIYQTPRYLVIGTGKKITLECSQTMGHDKMYWYQQDPGMELHLIHYSYGVNSTEKGDLSSESTVSRIRTEHFPLTLESARPSHTSQYLCASSTQESIETQYFGPGTRLLVL.

V gene TRBV7-2 combines with J gene TRBJ2-7, with D perhaps TRBD1 (6 bases). V lost 2 bases and J lost 6, with 14 bases in between. The CDR3 runs to 14 residues. CDR1 is SGHTA and CDR2 is FQGNSA in the germline V gene. CDR3 DNA sequence: TGTGCCAGCAGCTTATCTACGGGACAAGGCGAGCAGTACTTC. As protein: CASSLSTGQGEQYF.

This chain joins TRBV25-1 and TRBJ2-1; D may be TRBD2 (5 bases). V was pared by 8 bases and J by 8 bases, with 10 bases between. The CDR3 contains 11 residues. Per germline, CDR1 MGHDK and CDR2 SYGVNS. CDR3 sequence reads: CASRAAHEQFF. The CDR3 DNA is TGTGCCAGCCGAGCGGCCCATGAGCAGTTCTTC.

This rearrangement joins TRBV7-2 to TRBJ2-2, with TRBD2 matching 8 bases. Germline CDR1 reads SGHTA; CDR2 reads FQGNSA. V lost 3 bases, J lost 7 bases, and 4 bases stayed unmatched. The CDR3 is 14 residues long. In DNA, the CDR3 is TGTGCCAGCAGCTTCGTAGCGGGGAACGGGGAGCTGTTTTTT. Translation gives CASSFVAGNGELFF.

This clone was observed a few times. The chain joins TRBV12-5 to TRBJ2-7; 7 bases fit TRBD1. The CDR3 sequence is 13 residues long. Per germline, CDR1 LGHNT and CDR2 FRNRAP. V gave up 6 bases and J gave up 3 bases; unmatched junction bases: 5. CDR3 coding DNA: TGTGCTAGTGGCAGGGGGAACAGCTACGAGCAGTACTTC. Protein: CASGRGNSYEQYF.

This clone was counted once. This chain uses TRBV6-6 with TRBJ1-2, with D perhaps TRBD1 (5 bases). V lost 1 base and J 6 bases, leaving 12 bases between the germline ends. In germline, CDR1 is MNHNY, CDR2 SVGAGI (reference sequence). The CDR3 loop spans 14 amino acids. The CDR3 sequence is CASSYFRASDGYTF. As DNA, the CDR3 is TGTGCCAGCAGTTACTTCAGGGCGAGTGATGGCTACACCTTC.

V gene TRBV4-1 combines with J gene TRBJ1-5; D not resolved. The germline CDR1 and CDR2 sequences are MGHRA and YSYEKL. Deletions cut 0 bases from V and 5 bases from J, with 8 bases between. The CDR3 contains 14 residues. The CDR3 sequence is CASSQETGYQPQHF. The CDR3 bases are TGCGCCAGCAGCCAAGAGACGGGGTATCAGCCCCAGCATTTT.

V and J are TRBV7-9 and TRBJ1-4; 8 positions match TRBD1. This CDR3 spans 15 amino acids. Germline V gene lookup returns CDR1 SEHNR and CDR2 FQNEAQ (reference sequence). V lost 3 bases to trimming and J lost 8 bases; unmatched junction nucleotides: 8. Here the CDR3 DNA reads TGTGCCAGCAGCTTGGTCGGGACAGGATCCGAAAAACTGTTTTTT. Its translation is CASSLVGTGSEKLFF.

CDR3 in amino acids: CASSEWGGKEAKNIQYF. The CDR3, as DNA: TGTGCCAGCAGTGAATGGGGGGGCAAGGAGGCCAAAAACATTCAGTACTTC. The rearrangement uses TRBV6-1 and TRBJ2-4; perhaps TRBD2 as D (7 bases). The CDR3 length is 17 residues. The germline gives CDR1 MNHNS, CDR2 SASEGT. V was shortened by 2 bases and J by 1 base, with 15 bases between the two germline ends.

This clone turned up a few times. The CDR3 coding sequence is TGTGCCAGCAGCCAAGGTCTCACAACGGGGGGCTACACCTTC. Its protein product is CASSQGLTTGGYTF. V usage is TRBV3-1 (or the pseudogene TRBV3-2) and J usage is TRBJ1-2; D gene uncertain. Germline lookup yields CDR1 LGHDT and CDR2 YNNKEL (reference sequence). Trimming left V 1 base short and J 8 bases short, with 14 bases between. CDR3 length: 14 residues.

This chain joins TRBV10-3 and TRBJ2-1; 10 bases map to TRBD2. The CDR3 contains 17 residues. CDR1 and CDR2 (germline): ENHRY, SYGVKD. V lost 0 bases to trimming and J lost 3 bases; unmatched junction nucleotides: 5. The CDR3, as DNA: TGTGCCATCAGTGAGTCACGGCTAGCGGGAGTCTACAATGAGCAGTTCTTC. It is translated as CAISESRLAGVYNEQFF.